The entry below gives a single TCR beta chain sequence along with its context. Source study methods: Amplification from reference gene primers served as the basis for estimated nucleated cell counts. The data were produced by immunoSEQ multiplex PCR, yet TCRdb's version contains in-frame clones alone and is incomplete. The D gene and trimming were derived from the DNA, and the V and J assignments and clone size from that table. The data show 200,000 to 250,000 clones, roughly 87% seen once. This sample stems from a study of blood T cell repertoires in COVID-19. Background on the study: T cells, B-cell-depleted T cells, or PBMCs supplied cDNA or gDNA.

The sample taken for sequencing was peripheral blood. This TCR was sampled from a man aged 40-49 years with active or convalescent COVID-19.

CDR3 in amino acids: CASSAPGQGNQPQHF. In DNA form, the CDR3 reads TGTGCCAGCAGCGCCCCGGGACAGGGGAATCAGCCCCAGCATTTT. The chain combines TRBV28 with TRBJ1-5; 10 nucleotides line up with TRBD1. CDR1 and CDR2 (germline): MDHEN, SYDVKM. CDR3 length: 15 amino acids. Germline trimming cut 6 bases from V and 4 bases from J; bases unmatched to any gene: 6.